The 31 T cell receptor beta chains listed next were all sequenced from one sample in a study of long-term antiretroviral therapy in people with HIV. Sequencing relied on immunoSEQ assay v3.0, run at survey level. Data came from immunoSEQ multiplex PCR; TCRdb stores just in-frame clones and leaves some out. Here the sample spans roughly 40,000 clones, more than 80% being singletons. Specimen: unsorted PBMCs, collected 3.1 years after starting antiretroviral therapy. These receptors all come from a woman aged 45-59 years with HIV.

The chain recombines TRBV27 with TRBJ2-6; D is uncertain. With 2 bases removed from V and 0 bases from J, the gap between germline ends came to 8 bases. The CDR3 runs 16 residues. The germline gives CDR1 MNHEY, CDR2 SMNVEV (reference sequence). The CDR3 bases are TGTGCCAGCAGTTTAGCCTCGAACTCTGGGGCCAACGTCCTGACTTTC. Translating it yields CASSLASNSGANVLTF.

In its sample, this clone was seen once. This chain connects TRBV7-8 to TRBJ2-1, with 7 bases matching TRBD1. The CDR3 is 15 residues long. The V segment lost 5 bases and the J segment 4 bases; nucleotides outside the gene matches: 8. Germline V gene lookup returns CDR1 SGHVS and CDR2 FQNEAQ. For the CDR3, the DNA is TGTGCCAGCAGCCCGGGACAGAACTATTACAATGAGCAGTTCTTC. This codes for CASSPGQNYYNEQFF.

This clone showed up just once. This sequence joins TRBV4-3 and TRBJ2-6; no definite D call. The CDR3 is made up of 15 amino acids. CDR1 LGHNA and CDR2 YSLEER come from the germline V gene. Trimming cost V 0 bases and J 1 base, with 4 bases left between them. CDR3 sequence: CASSQEGSGANVLTF. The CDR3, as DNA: TGCGCCAGCAGCCAAGAGGGTTCTGGGGCCAACGTCCTGACTTTC.

CDR3 bases: TGTGCCAGTAGTCGCGACAGGGGTGGCACTGAAGCTTTCTTT. Translation: CASSRDRGGTEAFF. This rearrangement joins TRBV19 to TRBJ1-1; 8 bases map to TRBD1. The ends lost 5 bases at V and 4 bases at J; junction bases unmatched: 6. The CDR3 spans 14 residues. Germline CDR1 and CDR2: LNHDA and SQIVND (reference sequence).

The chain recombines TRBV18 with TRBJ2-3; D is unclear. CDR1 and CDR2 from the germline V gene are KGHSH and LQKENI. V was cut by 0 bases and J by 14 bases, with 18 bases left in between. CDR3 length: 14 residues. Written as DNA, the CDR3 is TGTGCCAGCTCACCACCTTTTGACGCTCTACGACCGTATTTT. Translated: CASSPPFDALRPYF. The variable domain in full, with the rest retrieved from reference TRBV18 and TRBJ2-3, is NAGVMQNPRHLVRRRGQEARLRCSPMKGHSHVYWYRQLPEEGLKFMVYLQKENIIDESGMPKERFSAEFPKEGPSILRIQQVVRGDSAAYFCASSPPFDALRPYFGPGTRLTVL.

In DNA form, the CDR3 reads TGCAGCACGGACAGGGGGGGCAATGAGCAGTTCTTC. Protein sequence: CSTDRGGNEQFF. V and J are TRBV29-1 and TRBJ2-1, with 10 positions matching TRBD1. CDR1 SQVTM and CDR2 ANQGSEA come from the germline V gene. V gave up 8 bases and J gave up 6 bases; unmatched junction bases: 4. This CDR3 spans 12 amino acids.

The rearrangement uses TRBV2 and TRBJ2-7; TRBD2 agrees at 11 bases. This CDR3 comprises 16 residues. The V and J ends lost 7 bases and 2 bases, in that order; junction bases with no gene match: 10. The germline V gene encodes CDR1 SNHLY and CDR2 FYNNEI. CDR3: CASNGPSGGLAYEQYF. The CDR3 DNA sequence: TGTGCCAGCAACGGGCCTAGCGGGGGGTTGGCCTACGAGCAGTACTTC.

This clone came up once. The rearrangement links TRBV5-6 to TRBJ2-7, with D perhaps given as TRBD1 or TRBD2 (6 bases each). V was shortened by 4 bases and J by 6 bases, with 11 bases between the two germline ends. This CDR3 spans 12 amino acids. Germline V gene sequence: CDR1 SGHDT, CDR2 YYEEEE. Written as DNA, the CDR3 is TGTGCCAGCAGCATACAGGGAGGCGAGCAGTACTTC. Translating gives CASSIQGGEQYF.

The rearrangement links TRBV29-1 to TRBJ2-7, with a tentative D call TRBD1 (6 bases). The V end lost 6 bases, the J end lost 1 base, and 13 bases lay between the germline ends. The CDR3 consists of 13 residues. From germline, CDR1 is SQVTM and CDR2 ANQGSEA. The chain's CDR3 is CSVEDRLSYEQYF. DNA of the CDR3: TGCAGCGTAGAGGACAGACTATCCTACGAGCAGTACTTC.

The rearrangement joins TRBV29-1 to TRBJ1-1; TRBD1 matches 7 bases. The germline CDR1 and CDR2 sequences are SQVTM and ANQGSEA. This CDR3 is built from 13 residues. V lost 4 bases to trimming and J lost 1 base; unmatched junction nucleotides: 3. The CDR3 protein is CSVGDSWNTEAFF. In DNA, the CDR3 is TGCAGCGTTGGGGACAGCTGGAACACTGAAGCTTTCTTT.

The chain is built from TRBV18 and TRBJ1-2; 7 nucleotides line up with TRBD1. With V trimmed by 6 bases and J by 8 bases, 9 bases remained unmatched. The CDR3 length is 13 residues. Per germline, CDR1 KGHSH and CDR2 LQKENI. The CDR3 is CASSETGEKGYTF. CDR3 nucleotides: TGTGCCAGCTCGGAAACAGGGGAGAAGGGCTACACCTTC.

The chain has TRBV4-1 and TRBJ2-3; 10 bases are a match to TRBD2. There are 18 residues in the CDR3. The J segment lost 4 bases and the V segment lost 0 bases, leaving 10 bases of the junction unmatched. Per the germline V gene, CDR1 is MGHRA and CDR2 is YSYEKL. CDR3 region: CASSQDQISGGRSDTQYF. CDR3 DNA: TGCGCCAGCAGCCAAGATCAAATTAGCGGGGGGAGGTCAGATACGCAGTATTTT.

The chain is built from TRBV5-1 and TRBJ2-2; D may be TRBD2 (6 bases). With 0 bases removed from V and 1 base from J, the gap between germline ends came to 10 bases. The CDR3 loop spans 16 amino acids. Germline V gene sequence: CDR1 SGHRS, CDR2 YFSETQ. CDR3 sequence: CASSLEAGGNTGELFF. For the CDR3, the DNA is TGCGCCAGCAGCTTGGAGGCCGGGGGGAACACCGGGGAGCTGTTTTTT. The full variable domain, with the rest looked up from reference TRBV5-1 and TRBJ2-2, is KAGVTQTPRYLIKTRGQQVTLSCSPISGHRSVSWYQQTPGQGLQFLFEYFSETQRNKGNFPGRFSGRQFSNSRSEMNVSTLELGDSALYLCASSLEAGGNTGELFFGEGSRLTVL.

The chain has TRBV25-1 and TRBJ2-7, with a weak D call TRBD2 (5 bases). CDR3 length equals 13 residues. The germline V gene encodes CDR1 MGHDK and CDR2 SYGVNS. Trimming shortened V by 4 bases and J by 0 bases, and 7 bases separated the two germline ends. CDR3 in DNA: TGTGCCAGCAGTGTTGCGGGCTCCTACGAGCAGTACTTC. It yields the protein CASSVAGSYEQYF.

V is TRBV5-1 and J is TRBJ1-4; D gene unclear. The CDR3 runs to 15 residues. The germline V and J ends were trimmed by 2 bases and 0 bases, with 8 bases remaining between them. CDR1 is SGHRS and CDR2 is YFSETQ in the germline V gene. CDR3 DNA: TGCGCCAGCAGCTTCGGACGTTCAACTAATGAAAAACTGTTTTTT. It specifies CASSFGRSTNEKLFF. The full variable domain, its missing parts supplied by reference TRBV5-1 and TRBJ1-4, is KAGVTQTPRYLIKTRGQQVTLSCSPISGHRSVSWYQQTPGQGLQFLFEYFSETQRNKGNFPGRFSGRQFSNSRSEMNVSTLELGDSALYLCASSFGRSTNEKLFFGSGTQLSVL.

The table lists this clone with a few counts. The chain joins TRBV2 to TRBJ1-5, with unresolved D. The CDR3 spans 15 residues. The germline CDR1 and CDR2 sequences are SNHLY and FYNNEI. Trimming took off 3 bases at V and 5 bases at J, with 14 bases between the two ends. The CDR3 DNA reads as TGTGCCAGCAGTGACTGGTCACTACTATATCAGCCCCAGCATTTT. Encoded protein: CASSDWSLLYQPQHF.

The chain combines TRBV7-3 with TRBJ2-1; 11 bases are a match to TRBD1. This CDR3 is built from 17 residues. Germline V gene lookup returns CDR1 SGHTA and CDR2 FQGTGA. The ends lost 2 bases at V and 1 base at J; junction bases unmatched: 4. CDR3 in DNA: TGTGCCAGCAGCTTAGAAGGGACAGGGGGGTCCTACAATGAGCAGTTCTTC. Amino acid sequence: CASSLEGTGGSYNEQFF.

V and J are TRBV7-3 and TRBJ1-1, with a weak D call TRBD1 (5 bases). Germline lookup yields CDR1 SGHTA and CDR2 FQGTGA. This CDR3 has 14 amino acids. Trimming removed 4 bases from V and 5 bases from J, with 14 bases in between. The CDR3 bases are TGTGCCAGCAGCTCCCCGGGGGGTAGAACTGAAGCTTTCTTT. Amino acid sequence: CASSSPGGRTEAFF.

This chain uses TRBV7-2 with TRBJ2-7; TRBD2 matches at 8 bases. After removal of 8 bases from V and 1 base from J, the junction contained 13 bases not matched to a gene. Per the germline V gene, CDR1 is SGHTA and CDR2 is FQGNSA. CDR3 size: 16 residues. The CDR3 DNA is TGTGCCAGCCATGGGGGCGGTAGCGGGGTTTCCTACGAGCAGTACTTC. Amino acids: CASHGGGSGVSYEQYF.

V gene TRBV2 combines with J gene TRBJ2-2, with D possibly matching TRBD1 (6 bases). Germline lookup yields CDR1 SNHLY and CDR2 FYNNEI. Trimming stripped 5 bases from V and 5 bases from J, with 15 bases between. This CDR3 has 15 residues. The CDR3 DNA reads TGTGCCAGCAGTCAAGACAGGACACTTACCGGGGAGCTGTTTTTT. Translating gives CASSQDRTLTGELFF.

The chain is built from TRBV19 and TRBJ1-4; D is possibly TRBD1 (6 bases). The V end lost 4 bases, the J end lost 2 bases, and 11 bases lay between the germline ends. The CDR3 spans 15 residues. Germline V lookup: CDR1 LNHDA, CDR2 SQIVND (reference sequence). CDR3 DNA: TGTGCCAGTAGTACACAGGGAGTCACTAATGAAAAACTGTTTTTT. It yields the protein CASSTQGVTNEKLFF.

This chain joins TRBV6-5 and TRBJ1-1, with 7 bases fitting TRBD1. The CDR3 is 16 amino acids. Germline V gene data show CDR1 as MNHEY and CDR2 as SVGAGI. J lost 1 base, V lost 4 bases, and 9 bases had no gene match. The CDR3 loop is CASSFTSGQANTEAFF. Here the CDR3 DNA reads TGTGCCAGCAGTTTTACCTCCGGACAGGCGAACACTGAAGCTTTCTTT.

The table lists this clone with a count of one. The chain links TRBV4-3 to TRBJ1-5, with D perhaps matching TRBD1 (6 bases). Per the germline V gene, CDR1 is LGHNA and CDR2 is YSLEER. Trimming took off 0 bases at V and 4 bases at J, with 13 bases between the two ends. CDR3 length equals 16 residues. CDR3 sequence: CASSQDTGGRNQPQHF. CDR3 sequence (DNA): TGCGCCAGCAGCCAAGATACGGGGGGCAGGAATCAGCCCCAGCATTTT.

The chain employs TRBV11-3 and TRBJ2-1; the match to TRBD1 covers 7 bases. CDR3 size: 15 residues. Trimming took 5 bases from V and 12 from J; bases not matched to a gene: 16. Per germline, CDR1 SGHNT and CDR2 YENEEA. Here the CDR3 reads CASSPGGYRGWGQFF. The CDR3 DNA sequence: TGTGCCAGCAGCCCCGGCGGTTACAGGGGCTGGGGGCAGTTCTTC.

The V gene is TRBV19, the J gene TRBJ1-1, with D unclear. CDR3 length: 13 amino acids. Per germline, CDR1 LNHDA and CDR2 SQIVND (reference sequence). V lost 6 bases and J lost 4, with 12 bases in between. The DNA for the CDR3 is TGTGCCAGTAGGCGTGCCAGTGGCACTGAAGCTTTCTTT. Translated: CASRRASGTEAFF.

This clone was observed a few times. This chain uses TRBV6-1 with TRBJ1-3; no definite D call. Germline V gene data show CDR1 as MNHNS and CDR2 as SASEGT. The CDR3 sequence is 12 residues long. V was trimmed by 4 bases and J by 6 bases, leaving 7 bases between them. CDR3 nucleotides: TGTGCCAGCAGTGCAACTGAAAACACCATATATTTT. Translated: CASSATENTIYF.

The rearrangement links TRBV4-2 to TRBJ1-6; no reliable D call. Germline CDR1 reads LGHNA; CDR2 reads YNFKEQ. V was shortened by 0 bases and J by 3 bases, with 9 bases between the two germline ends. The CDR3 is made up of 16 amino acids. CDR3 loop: CASSQDVVNYNSPLHF. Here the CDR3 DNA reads TGTGCCAGCAGCCAAGATGTGGTGAACTATAATTCACCCCTCCACTTT.

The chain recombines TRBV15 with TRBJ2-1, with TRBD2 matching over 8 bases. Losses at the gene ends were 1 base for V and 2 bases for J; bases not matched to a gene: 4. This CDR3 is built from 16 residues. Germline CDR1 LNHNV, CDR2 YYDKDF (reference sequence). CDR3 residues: CATSRAGGGPYNEQFF. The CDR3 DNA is TGTGCCACCAGCAGAGCGGGCGGGGGGCCCTACAATGAGCAGTTCTTC.

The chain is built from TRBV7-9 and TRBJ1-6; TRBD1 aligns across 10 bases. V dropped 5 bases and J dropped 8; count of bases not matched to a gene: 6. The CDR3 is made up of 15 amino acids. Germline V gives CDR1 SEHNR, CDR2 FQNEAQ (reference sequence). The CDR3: CASSVDRGKDSPLHF. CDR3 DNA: TGTGCCAGCAGCGTGGACAGGGGGAAGGATTCACCCCTCCACTTT.

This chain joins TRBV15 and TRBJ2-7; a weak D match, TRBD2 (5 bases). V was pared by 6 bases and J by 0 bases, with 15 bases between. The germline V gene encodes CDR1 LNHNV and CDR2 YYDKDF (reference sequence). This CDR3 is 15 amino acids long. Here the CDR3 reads CATRQRPLGSYEQYF. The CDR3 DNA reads TGTGCCACCAGACAGCGGCCTCTAGGCTCCTACGAGCAGTACTTC.

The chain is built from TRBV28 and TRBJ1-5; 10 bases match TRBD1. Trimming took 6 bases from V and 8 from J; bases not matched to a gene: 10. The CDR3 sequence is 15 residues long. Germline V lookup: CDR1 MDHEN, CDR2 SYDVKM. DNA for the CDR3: TGTGCCAGCAGGGCGGGGGACAGGGGCCGGGAGCCCCAGCATTTT. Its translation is CASRAGDRGREPQHF.